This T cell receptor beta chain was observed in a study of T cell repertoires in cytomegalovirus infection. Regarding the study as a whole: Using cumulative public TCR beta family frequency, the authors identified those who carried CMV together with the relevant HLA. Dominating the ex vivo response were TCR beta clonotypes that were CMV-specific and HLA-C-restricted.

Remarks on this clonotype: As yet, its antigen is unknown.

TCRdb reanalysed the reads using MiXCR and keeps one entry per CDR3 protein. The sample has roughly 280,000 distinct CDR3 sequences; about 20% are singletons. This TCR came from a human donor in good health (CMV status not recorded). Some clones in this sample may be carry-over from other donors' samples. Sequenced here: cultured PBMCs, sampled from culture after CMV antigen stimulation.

The CDR3 spells CASSRGQSTDTQYF. The CDR3 DNA sequence: TGCGCCAGTAGCAGGGGACAGAGCACAGATACGCAGTATTTT. This chain links TRBV10-1 with TRBJ2-3; the match to TRBD1 covers 7 bases. Per germline, CDR1 WNHNN and CDR2 SYGVQD (reference sequence). The CDR3 consists of 14 residues. V was pared by 9 bases and J by 0 bases, with 6 bases of the junction left unmatched.